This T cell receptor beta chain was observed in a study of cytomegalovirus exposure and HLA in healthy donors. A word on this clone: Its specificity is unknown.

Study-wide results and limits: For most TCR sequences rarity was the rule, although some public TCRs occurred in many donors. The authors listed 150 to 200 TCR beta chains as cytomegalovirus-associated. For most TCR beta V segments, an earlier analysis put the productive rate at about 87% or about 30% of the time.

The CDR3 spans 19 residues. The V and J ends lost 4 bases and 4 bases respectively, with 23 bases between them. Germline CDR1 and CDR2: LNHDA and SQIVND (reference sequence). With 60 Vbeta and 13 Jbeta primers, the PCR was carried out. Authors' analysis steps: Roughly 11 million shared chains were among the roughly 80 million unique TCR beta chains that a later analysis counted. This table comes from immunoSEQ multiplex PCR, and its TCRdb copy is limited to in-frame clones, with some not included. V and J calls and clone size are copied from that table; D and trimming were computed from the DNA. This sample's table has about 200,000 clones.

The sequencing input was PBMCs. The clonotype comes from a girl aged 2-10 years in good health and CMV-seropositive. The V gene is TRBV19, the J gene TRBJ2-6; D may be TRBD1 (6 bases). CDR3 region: CASSRVLAGDFSGANVLTF. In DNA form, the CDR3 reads TGTGCCAGTAGTAGGGTGTTGGCAGGGGATTTCTCCGGGGCCAACGTCCTGACTTTC.